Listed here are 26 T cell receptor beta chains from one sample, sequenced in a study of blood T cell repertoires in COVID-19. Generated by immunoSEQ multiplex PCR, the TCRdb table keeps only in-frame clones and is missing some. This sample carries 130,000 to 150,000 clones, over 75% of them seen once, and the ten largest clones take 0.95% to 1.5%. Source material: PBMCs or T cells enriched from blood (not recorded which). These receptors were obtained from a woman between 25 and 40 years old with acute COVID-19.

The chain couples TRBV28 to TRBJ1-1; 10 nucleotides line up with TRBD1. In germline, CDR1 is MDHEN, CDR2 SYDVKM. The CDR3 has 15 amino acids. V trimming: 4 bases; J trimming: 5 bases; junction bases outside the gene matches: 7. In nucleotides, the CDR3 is TGTGCCAGCAGTTCTCCGTCGGGACAGGGGACTGAAGCTTTCTTT. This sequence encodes CASSSPSGQGTEAFF. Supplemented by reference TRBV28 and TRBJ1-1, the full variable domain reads DVKVTQSSRYLVKRTGEKVFLECVQDMDHENMFWYRQDPGLGLRLIYFSYDVKMKEKGDIPEGYSVSREKKERFSLILESASTNQTSMYLCASSSPSGQGTEAFFGQGTRLTVV.

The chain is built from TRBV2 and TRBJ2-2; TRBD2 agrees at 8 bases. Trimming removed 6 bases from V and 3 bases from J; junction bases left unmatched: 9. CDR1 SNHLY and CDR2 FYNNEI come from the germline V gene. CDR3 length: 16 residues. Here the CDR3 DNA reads TGTGCCAGCAGCGCCTATCGAGCGGGAGACACCGGGGAGCTGTTTTTT. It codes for CASSAYRAGDTGELFF.

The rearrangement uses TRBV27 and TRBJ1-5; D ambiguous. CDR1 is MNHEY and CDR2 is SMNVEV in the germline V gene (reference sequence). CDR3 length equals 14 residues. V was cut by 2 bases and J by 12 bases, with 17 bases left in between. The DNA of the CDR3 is TGTGCCAGCAGTTTAGGCCCCAATTCGTCTGGCCAGCATTTT. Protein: CASSLGPNSSGQHF.

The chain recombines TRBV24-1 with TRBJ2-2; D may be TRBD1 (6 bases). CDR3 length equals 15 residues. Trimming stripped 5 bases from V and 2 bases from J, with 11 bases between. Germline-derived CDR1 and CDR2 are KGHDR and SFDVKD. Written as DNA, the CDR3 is TGTGCCACCAGTGCCGGGACAATAAACACCGGGGAGCTGTTTTTT. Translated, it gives CATSAGTINTGELFF.

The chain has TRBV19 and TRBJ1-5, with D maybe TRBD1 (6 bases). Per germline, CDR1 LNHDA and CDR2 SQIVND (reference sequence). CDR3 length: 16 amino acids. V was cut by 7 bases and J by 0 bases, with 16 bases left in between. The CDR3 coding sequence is TGTGCCAGTACCCCGGACAGAGGATATAGCAATCAGCCCCAGCATTTT. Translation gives CASTPDRGYSNQPQHF. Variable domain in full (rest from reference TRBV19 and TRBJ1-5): DGGITQSPKYLFRKEGQNVTLSCEQNLNHDAMYWYRQDPGQGLRLIYYSQIVNDFQKGDIAEGYSVSREKKESFPLTVTSAQKNPTAFYLCASTPDRGYSNQPQHFGDGTRLSIL.

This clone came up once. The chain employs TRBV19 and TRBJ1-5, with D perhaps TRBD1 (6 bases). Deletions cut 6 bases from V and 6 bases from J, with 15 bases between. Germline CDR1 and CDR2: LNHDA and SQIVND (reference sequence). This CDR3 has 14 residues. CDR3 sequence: CASRNPQGGQPQHF. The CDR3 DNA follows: TGTGCCAGTAGGAATCCACAGGGCGGTCAGCCCCAGCATTTT.

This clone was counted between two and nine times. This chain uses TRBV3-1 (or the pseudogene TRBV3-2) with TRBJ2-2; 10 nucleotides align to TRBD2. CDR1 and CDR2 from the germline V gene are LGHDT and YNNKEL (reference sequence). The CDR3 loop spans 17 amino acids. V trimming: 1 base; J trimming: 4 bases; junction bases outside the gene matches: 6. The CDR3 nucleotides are TGTGCCAGCAGCCAAGCGGTAGCGGGAGGCGGCACCGGGGAGCTGTTTTTT. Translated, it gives CASSQAVAGGGTGELFF.

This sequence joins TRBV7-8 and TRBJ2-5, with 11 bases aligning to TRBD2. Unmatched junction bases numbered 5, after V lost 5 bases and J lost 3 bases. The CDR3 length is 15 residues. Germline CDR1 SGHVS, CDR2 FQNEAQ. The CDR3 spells CASSRNSGREETQYF. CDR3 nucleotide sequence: TGTGCCAGCAGCCGAAATAGCGGGAGGGAAGAGACCCAGTACTTC.

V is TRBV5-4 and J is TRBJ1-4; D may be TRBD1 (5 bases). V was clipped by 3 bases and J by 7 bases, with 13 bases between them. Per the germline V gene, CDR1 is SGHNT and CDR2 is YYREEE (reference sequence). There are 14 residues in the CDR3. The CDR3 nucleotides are TGTGCCAGCAGCTCGCAGGGCCGGCTTGAAAAACTGTTTTTT. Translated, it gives CASSSQGRLEKLFF.

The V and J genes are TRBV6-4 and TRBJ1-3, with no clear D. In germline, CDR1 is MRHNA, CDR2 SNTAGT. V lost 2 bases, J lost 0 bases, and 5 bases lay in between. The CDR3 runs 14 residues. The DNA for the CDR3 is TGTGCCAGCAGTGACGAGGACTCTGGAAACACCATATATTTT. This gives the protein CASSDEDSGNTIYF.

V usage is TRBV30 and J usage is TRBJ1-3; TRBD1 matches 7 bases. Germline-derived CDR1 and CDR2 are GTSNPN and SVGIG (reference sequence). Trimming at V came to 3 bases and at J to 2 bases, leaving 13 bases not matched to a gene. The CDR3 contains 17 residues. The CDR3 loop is CAWSRTGEIAPGNTIYF. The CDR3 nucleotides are TGTGCCTGGAGCCGGACAGGCGAGATTGCCCCTGGAAACACCATATATTTT.

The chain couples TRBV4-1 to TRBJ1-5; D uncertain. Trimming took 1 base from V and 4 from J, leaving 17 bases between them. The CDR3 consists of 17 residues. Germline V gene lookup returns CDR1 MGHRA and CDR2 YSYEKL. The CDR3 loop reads CASSQGRAKALNQPQHF. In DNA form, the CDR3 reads TGCGCCAGCAGCCAAGGGAGAGCTAAAGCCCTAAATCAGCCCCAGCATTTT.

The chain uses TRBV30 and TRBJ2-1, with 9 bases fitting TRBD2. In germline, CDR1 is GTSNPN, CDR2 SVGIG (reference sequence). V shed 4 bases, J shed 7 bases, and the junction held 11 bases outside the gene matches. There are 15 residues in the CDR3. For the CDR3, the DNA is TGTGCCTGGACTTGGTGGCGGGAGGGCCGTAATGAGCAGTTCTTC. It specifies CAWTWWREGRNEQFF.

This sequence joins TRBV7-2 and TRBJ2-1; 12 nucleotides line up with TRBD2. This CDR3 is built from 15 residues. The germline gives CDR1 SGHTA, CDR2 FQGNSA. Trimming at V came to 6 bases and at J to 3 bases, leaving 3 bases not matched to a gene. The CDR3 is CASSPTSGSYNEQFF. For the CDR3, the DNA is TGTGCCAGCAGTCCGACTAGCGGGAGCTACAATGAGCAGTTCTTC.

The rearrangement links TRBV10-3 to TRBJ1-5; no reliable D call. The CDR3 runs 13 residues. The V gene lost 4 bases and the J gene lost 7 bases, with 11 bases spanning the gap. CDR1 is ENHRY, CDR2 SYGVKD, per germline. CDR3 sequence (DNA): TGTGCCATCAGTGGTACGGGGATCCAGCCCCAGCATTTT. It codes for CAISGTGIQPQHF.

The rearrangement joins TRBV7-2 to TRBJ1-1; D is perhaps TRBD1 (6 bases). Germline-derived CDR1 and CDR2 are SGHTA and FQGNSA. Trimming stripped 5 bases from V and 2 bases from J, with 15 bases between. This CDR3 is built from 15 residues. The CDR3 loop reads CASSPHRVPNTEAFF. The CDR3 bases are TGTGCCAGCAGCCCGCACAGGGTACCCAACACTGAAGCTTTCTTT. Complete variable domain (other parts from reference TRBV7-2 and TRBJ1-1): GAGVSQSPSNKVTEKGKDVELRCDPISGHTALYWYRQSLGQGLEFLIYFQGNSAPDKSGLPSDRFSAERTGGSVSTLTIQRTQQEDSAVYLCASSPHRVPNTEAFFGQGTRLTVV.

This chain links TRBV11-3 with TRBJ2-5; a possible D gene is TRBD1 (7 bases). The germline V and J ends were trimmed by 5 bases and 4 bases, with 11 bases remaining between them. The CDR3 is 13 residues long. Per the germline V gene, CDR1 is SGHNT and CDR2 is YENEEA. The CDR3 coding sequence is TGTGCCAGCAGCCAGGGGGGAAGAGAGACCCAGTACTTC. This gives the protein CASSQGGRETQYF.

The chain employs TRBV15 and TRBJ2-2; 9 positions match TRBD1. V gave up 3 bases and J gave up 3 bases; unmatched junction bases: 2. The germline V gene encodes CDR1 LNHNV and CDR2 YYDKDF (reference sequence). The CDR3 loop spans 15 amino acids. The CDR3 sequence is CATSRGQGDTGELFF. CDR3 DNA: TGTGCCACCAGCAGGGGACAGGGAGACACCGGGGAGCTGTTTTTT. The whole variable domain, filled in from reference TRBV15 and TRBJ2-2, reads DAMVIQNPRYQVTQFGKPVTLSCSQTLNHNVMYWYQQKSSQAPKLLFHYYDKDFNNEADTPDNFQSRRPNTSFCFLDIRSPGLGDTAMYLCATSRGQGDTGELFFGEGSRLTVL.

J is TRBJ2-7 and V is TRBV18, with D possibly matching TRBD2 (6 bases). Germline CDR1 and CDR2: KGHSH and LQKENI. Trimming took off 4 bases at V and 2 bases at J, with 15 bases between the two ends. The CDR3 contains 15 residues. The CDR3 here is CASSLDWGGTYEQYF. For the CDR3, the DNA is TGTGCCAGCTCACTCGATTGGGGAGGTACCTACGAGCAGTACTTC. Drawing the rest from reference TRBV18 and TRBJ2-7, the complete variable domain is NAGVMQNPRHLVRRRGQEARLRCSPMKGHSHVYWYRQLPEEGLKFMVYLQKENIIDESGMPKERFSAEFPKEGPSILRIQQVVRGDSAAYFCASSLDWGGTYEQYFGPGTRLTVT.

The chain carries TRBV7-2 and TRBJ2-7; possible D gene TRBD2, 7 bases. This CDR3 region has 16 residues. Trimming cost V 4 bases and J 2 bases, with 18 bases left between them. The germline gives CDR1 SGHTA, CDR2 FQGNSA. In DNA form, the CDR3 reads TGTGCCAGCAGCTACACCAGAGGGGGAGGGGCCTACGAGCAGTACTTC. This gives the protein CASSYTRGGGAYEQYF.

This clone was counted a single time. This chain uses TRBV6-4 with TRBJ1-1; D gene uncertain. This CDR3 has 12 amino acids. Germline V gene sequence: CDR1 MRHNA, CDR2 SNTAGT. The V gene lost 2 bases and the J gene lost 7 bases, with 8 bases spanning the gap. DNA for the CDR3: TGTGCCAGCAGTGACGGGGAGAGTGAAGCTTTCTTT. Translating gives CASSDGESEAFF.

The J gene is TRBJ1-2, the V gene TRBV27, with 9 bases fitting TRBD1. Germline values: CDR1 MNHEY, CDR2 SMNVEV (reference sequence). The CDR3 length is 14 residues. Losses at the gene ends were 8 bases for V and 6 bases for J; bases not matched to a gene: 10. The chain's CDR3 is CASGEGQGINGYTF. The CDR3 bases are TGTGCCAGCGGGGAGGGACAGGGTATAAATGGCTACACCTTC.

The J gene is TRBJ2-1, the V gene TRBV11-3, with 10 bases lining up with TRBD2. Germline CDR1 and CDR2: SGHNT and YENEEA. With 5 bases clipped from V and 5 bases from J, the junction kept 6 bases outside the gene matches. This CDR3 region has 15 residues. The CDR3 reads CASSTLAGPNNEQFF. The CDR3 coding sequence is TGTGCCAGCAGCACACTAGCGGGACCAAACAATGAGCAGTTCTTC.

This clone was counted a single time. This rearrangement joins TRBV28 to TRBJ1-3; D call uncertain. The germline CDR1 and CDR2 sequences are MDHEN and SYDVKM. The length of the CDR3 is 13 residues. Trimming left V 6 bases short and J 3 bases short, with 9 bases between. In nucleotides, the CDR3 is TGTGCCAGCAGCGTCCCTAATGGAAACACCATATATTTT. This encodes CASSVPNGNTIYF.

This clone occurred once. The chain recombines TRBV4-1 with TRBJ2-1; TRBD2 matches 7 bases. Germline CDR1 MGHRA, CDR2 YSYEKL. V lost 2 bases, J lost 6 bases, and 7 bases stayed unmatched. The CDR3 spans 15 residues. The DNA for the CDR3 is TGCGCCAGCAGCCAACAAGCGGGGACCGCCAATGAGCAGTTCTTC. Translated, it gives CASSQQAGTANEQFF.

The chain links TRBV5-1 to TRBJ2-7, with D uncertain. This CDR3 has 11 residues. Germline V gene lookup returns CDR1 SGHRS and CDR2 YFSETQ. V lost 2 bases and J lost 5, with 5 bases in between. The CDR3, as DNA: TGCGCCAGCAGCTTTAGCCACGAGCAGTACTTC. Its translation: CASSFSHEQYF.